This TCR beta chain was sequenced for a study of shared clonotypes between healthy human individuals. Study-level background: The cohort comprised a couple of women and a few men. Their ages spanned 18 to 49 years.

A remark on this clone: The antigen is undetermined. One junction end does not reproduce the germline sequence, and a read error may be involved.

Naive CD8 cells comprised CD45RO-negative, CCR7-positively selected cells, excluding terminally differentiated effector memory CD45RA+ cells. Looked up from germline, CDR1 is SGHVS and CDR2 is FNYEAQ. The CDR3 runs to 11 residues. Overall study findings and caveats: The study found lower generation probabilities in non-shared clonotypes than in those shared by all four donors.

Assay: immunoSEQ multiplex PCR; the TCRdb copy retains only in-frame clones and omits some. The sample has about 680,000 clones; 90% to 95% are singletons. Sequenced sample: naive CD8+ T cells sorted from blood. The sequence was collected from a young man in good health. The chain uses TRBV7-6 and TRBJ2-1; D gene ambiguous. The CDR3 loop reads CAGSSSNEQFF. For the CDR3, the DNA is TGTGCCGGCAGCTCAAGTAATGAGCAGTTCTTC.